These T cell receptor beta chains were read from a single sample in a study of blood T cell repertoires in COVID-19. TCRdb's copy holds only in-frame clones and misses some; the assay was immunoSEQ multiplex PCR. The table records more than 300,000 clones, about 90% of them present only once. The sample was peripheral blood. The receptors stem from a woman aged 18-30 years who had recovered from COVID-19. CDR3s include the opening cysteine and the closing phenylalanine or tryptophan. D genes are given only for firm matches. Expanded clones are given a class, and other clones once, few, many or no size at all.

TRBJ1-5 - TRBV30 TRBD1 TGTGCCTGGAGTGCCTCGCCGGGACAGGCAAATCAGCCCCAGCATTTT CAWSASPGQANQPQHF
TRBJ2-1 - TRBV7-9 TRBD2 TGTGCCAGCAGCTTTGGCACTAGCGGGGACTCCTACAATGAGCAGTTCTTC CASSFGTSGDSYNEQFF
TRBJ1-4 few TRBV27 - TGTGCCAGCAGTTGGGCGTCGAATGAAAAACTGTTTTTT CASSWASNEKLFF
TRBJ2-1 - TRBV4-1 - TGCGCCAGCAGCCGCAAGCTTTCGCTTGAGGGAGCGGAGGAGCAGTTCTTC CASSRKLSLEGAEEQFF
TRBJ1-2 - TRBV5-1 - TGCGCCAGCAGCTCCCAGGGTACAAACTATGGCTACACCTTC CASSSQGTNYGYTF
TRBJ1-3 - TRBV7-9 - TGTGCCAGCAGCTTAGCTGACAGTTTCCTTGGAATCGGAAACACCATATATTTT CASSLADSFLGIGNTIYF
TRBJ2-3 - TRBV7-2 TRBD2 TGTGCCAGCAGCTTAAGCTGGCGGGGACTAGGCACAGATACGCAGTATTTT CASSLSWRGLGTDTQYF
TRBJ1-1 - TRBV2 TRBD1 TGTGCCAGCAGTGAAGCCATGTGGACAGGGCGTTCGGAAGTGGTGAACACTGAAGCTTTCTTT CASSEAMWTGRSEVVNTEAFF
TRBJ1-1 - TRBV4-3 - TGCGCCAGCAGCCGCATCCAGGGGAACACTGAAGCTTTCTTT CASSRIQGNTEAFF
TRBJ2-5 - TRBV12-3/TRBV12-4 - TGTGCCAGCACTCCTCAAAGCGAAGAGACCCAGTACTTC CASTPQSEETQYF
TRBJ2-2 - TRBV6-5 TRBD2 TGTGCCAGCAGTTACACGGGAGGCGGCGGCGGGGAGCTGTTTTTT CASSYTGGGGGELFF
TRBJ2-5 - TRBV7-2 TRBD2 TGTGCCAGCAGCCCCACTAGCGGGAGCCTGGGGACCCAGTACTTC CASSPTSGSLGTQYF
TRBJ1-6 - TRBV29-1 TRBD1 TGCAGCGGAGCCGGGACAGGGCCATCACCCCTCCACTTT CSGAGTGPSPLHF
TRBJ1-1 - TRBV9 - TGTGCCAGCAGCGTAGGAGTGGGCAACACTGAAGCTTTCTTT CASSVGVGNTEAFF
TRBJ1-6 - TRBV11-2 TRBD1 TGTGCCAGCAGCTCTAGGAGGTCGGGACAGAGAAAACATAATTCACCCCTCCACTTT CASSSRRSGQRKHNSPLHF
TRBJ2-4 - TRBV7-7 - TGTGCCAGCAGCTTATCATTATTGGGTCTGGCGGGAGCCAAAAACATTCAGTACTTC CASSLSLLGLAGAKNIQYF
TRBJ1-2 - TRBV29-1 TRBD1 TGCAGCGTACGGACAGGGGGGGACTATGGCTACACCTTC CSVRTGGDYGYTF
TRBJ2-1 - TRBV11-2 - TGTGCCAGCACAGCAGACACGAGCTCCTACAATGAGCAGTTCTTC CASTADTSSYNEQFF
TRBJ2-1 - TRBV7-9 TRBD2 TGTGCCAGCAGCTTAGTCCTAGCGGGCCTAGGAAATGAGCAGTTCTTC CASSLVLAGLGNEQFF
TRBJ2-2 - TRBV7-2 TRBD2 TGTGCCAGCAGCGTGACTAGCGGGAGGGACACCGGGGAGCTGTTTTTT CASSVTSGRDTGELFF